This T cell receptor beta chain was sequenced for a study of T-cell memory formation after mild COVID-19. The CDR3 is 18 amino acids. V lost 3 bases and J 2 bases, leaving 22 bases between the germline ends. CDR1 is MNHEY and CDR2 is SMNVEV in the germline V gene (reference sequence). TCRdb processed the 5' RACE reads anew with MiXCR; each CDR3 protein has one entry. The sample consists of around 530,000 distinct CDR3 sequences, less than 25% of them appearing once. Input material: PBMCs or a T cell subset sorted from them (not recorded which). V is TRBV27 and J is TRBJ1-2; tentative D call: TRBD1 (5 bases). The source is an adult woman who had mild COVID-19 (a few samples of this study predate the infection). Cell type and time point are not known. The CDR3, as DNA: TGTGCCAGCAGTTTTATGGCTGGGGACTCAACGGCCAACTATGGCTACACCTTC. It is translated as CASSFMAGDSTANYGYTF.